A selection of T cell receptor beta chains follows, all from one sample in a study of blood T cell repertoires in COVID-19. Profiling relied on immunoSEQ multiplex PCR, and the TCRdb table lists in-frame clones only, not all of them. The data contain roughly 200,000 clones, roughly 80% of them seen just once; the ten biggest clones take up approximately 9.9%. The sequenced sample consisted of peripheral blood. The receptors come from a woman between 40 and 55 years old with COVID-19, enrolled during active disease. Each CDR3 is given with its conserved first and last residue. Fields, in order: V gene, D gene, clone size, J gene, CDR3 protein, CDR3 DNA. A D gene is named only where the DNA matches it firmly. The size of a clone is reported for some rows only, either as once, few or many, or as a class for expanded clones.

V: TRBV7-9; D: -; size: few; J: TRBJ1-3; CDR3: CASSLSGTRDTIYF; DNA: TGTGCCAGCAGCTTGTCAGGGACTAGGGACACCATATATTTT
V: TRBV13; D: TRBD1; size: -; J: TRBJ2-3; CDR3: CASSLGAGGSTDTQYF; DNA: TGTGCCAGCAGCTTAGGGGCAGGGGGTAGCACAGATACGCAGTATTTT
V: TRBV4-2; D: -; size: -; J: TRBJ1-4; CDR3: CASSPRRGYEKLFF; DNA: TGTGCCAGCAGCCCCCGGCGGGGGTATGAAAAACTGTTTTTT
V: TRBV29-1; D: -; size: few; J: TRBJ1-2; CDR3: CSVPRGGGGYTF; DNA: TGCAGCGTTCCCAGAGGGGGTGGTGGCTACACCTTC
V: TRBV7-2; D: -; size: -; J: TRBJ2-7; CDR3: CASSLGIGGYEQYF; DNA: TGTGCCAGCAGCCTCGGAATAGGGGGTTACGAGCAGTACTTC
V: TRBV7-9; D: -; size: -; J: TRBJ2-6; CDR3: CASTDRLLFPGANVLTF; DNA: TGTGCCAGCACCGACCGACTACTTTTCCCTGGGGCCAACGTCCTGACTTTC
V: TRBV20-1; D: -; size: few; J: TRBJ1-5; CDR3: CSASIPGRNQPQHF; DNA: TGCAGTGCTAGTATACCCGGGAGAAATCAGCCCCAGCATTTT
V: TRBV20-1; D: -; size: -; J: TRBJ2-7; CDR3: CSAPGGMEQYF; DNA: TGCAGTGCCCCTGGGGGCATGGAGCAGTACTTC
V: TRBV9; D: TRBD1; size: -; J: TRBJ2-3; CDR3: CASSLQGWADTQYF; DNA: TGTGCCAGCAGTCTACAGGGGTGGGCAGATACGCAGTATTTT
V: TRBV29-1; D: -; size: -; J: TRBJ1-1; CDR3: CSVESWGRRGTEAFF; DNA: TGCAGCGTTGAAAGTTGGGGGAGGAGGGGCACTGAAGCTTTCTTT
V: TRBV29-1; D: -; size: -; J: TRBJ1-1; CDR3: CSVEDTTGRGEAFF; DNA: TGCAGCGTTGAAGATACCACAGGGAGGGGTGAAGCTTTCTTT
V: TRBV7-9; D: -; size: few; J: TRBJ2-1; CDR3: CASSHSYNEQFF; DNA: TGTGCCAGCAGCCATAGCTACAATGAGCAGTTCTTC
V: TRBV30; D: TRBD2; size: -; J: TRBJ2-5; CDR3: CAWRPGTSGTGETQYF; DNA: TGTGCCTGGAGACCCGGGACTAGCGGGACCGGAGAGACCCAGTACTTC
V: TRBV5-4; D: TRBD2; size: -; J: TRBJ2-1; CDR3: CASSWGGGAKNEQFF; DNA: TGTGCCAGCAGCTGGGGGGGAGGGGCCAAGAATGAGCAGTTCTTC
V: TRBV28; D: -; size: once; J: TRBJ1-2; CDR3: CASSSGQGNYGYTF; DNA: TGTGCCAGCAGTTCTGGGCAGGGAAACTATGGCTACACCTTC
V: TRBV29-1; D: TRBD2; size: -; J: TRBJ2-3; CDR3: CSVDLLAGANTQYF; DNA: TGCAGCGTTGACTTACTAGCGGGAGCGAATACGCAGTATTTT
V: TRBV15; D: -; size: -; J: TRBJ2-7; CDR3: CATSRDSHEQYF; DNA: TGTGCCACCAGCAGAGATAGCCACGAGCAGTACTTC
V: TRBV7-2; D: -; size: -; J: TRBJ2-2; CDR3: CASSLVPVTNTGELFF; DNA: TGTGCCAGCAGCTTAGTCCCAGTTACGAACACCGGGGAGCTGTTTTTT
V: TRBV2; D: -; size: -; J: TRBJ2-4; CDR3: CASSETANIQYF; DNA: TGTGCCAGCAGTGAAACAGCAAACATTCAGTACTTC
V: TRBV28; D: -; size: -; J: TRBJ2-7; CDR3: CASSLASTYEQYF; DNA: TGTGCCAGCAGTTTAGCCTCCACATACGAGCAGTACTTC
V: TRBV2; D: -; size: -; J: TRBJ1-5; CDR3: CASSELGASNQPQHF; DNA: TGTGCCAGCAGTGAACTAGGGGCCAGCAATCAGCCCCAGCATTTT
V: TRBV13; D: TRBD1; size: few; J: TRBJ1-2; CDR3: CASSLGHGQGAEGYTF; DNA: TGTGCCAGCAGCTTAGGCCACGGACAGGGGGCGGAGGGCTACACCTTC
V: TRBV7-8; D: -; size: once; J: TRBJ1-5; CDR3: CASTFAGGSNQPQHF; DNA: TGTGCCAGCACCTTCGCCGGCGGGAGCAATCAGCCCCAGCATTTT
V: TRBV7-9; D: -; size: -; J: TRBJ1-2; CDR3: CASSFFIEEGYTF; DNA: TGTGCCAGCAGCTTTTTCATCGAGGAGGGCTACACCTTC